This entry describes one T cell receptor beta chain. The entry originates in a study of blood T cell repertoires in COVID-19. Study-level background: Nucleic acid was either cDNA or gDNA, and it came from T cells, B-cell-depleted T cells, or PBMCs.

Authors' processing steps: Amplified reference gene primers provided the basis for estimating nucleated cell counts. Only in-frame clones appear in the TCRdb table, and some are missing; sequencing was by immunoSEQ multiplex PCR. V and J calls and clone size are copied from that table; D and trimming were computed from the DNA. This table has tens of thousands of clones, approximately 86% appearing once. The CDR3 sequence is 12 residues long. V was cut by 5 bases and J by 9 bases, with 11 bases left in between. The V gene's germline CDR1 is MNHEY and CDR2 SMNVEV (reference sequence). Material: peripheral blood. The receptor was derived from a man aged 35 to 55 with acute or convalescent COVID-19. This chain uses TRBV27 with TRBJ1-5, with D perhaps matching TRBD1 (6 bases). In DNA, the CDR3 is TGTGCCAGCAGTACAGGGCTAGGGCCCCAGCATTTT. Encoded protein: CASSTGLGPQHF.